This entry lists 20 T cell receptor beta chains sequenced from one sample in a study of shared clonotypes between healthy human individuals (dated by TCRdb to 2019 to 2021). For the CD8 naive samples, CD45RO-negative cells were positively selected for CCR7, yielding a CD45RA+CCR7+ population from which TemRA cells were excluded. The library was generated by the immunoSEQ multiplex PCR assay. What TCRdb holds here is the immuneACCESS table cut down to in-frame rearrangements. Part of the clones is not present; checked against another copy, under half of the missing clones reflect an unresolved V gene, and the others are unexplained. The table for this sample lists under 2,000,000 clones; 85% to 95% of them were counted only once. The ten largest clones add up to 1.2% of the sample. Input material: naive CD8+ T cells sorted from blood. Interpreted using the paper, the cell subset or site label stands for: CD45RA+CCR7+. The receptors originated from a man between 18 and 35 years old in good health.

The rearrangement uses TRBV4-3 and TRBJ2-3; D is possibly TRBD1 (5 bases). The CDR3 is 16 residues long. Germline assignment: CDR1 LGHNA and CDR2 YSLEER. Trimming removed 1 base from V and 0 bases from J, with 11 bases in between. CDR3 DNA sequence: TGCGCCAGCAGCCAAGTAAGCCACAGGAGCACAGATACGCAGTATTTT. It translates to CASSQVSHRSTDTQYF.

The chain carries TRBV9 and TRBJ2-1, with no clear D. CDR3 length: 13 residues. Trimming removed 4 bases from V and 0 bases from J, with 5 bases in between. Germline-derived CDR1 and CDR2 are SGDLS and YYNGEE. The CDR3 DNA is TGTGCCAGCAGCCACCGCTCCTACAATGAGCAGTTCTTC. As protein: CASSHRSYNEQFF.

This clone was seen a few times. V usage is TRBV10-1 and J usage is TRBJ1-2; D remains ambiguous. Germline V gene sequence: CDR1 WNHNN, CDR2 SYGVQD (reference sequence). This CDR3 is 13 amino acids long. Trimming removed 4 bases from V and 1 base from J, with 7 bases in between. The CDR3 DNA sequence: TGCGCCAGCAGTGCTGACCTTAACTATGGCTACACCTTC. It translates to CASSADLNYGYTF.

The chain couples TRBV5-6 to TRBJ2-7; 12 positions match TRBD1. Germline lookup yields CDR1 SGHDT and CDR2 YYEEEE. The CDR3 runs 16 residues. V lost 7 bases, J lost 0 bases, and 8 bases stayed unmatched. CDR3 residues: CASSGTGGISSYEQYF. CDR3 coding DNA: TGTGCCAGCTCGGGGACAGGGGGCATTAGCTCCTACGAGCAGTACTTC.

V usage is TRBV9 and J usage is TRBJ2-5, with TRBD1 identical over 7 bases. The V and J ends lost 3 bases and 4 bases, in that order; junction bases with no gene match: 12. Germline V lookup: CDR1 SGDLS, CDR2 YYNGEE. The CDR3 totals 16 residues. CDR3 amino acids: CASSAPTPGQRETQYF. DNA for the CDR3: TGTGCCAGCAGCGCACCTACTCCGGGACAGAGAGAGACCCAGTACTTC. The variable domain in full, completed from reference TRBV9 and TRBJ2-5, reads DSGVTQTPKHLITATGQRVTLRCSPRSGDLSVYWYQQSLDQGLQFLIQYYNGEERAKGNILERFSAQQFPDLHSELNLSSLELGDSALYFCASSAPTPGQRETQYFGPGTRLLVL.

As concerns this clone: Other DNA sequences of this sample code for an identical CDR3. The V and J genes are TRBV27 and TRBJ1-1; the D is unclear. In germline, CDR1 is MNHEY, CDR2 SMNVEV (reference sequence). This CDR3 is 13 amino acids long. V was shortened by 2 bases and J by 4 bases, with 8 bases between the two germline ends. The CDR3 nucleotides read TGTGCCAGCAGTTTAGGGTCGAGCACTGAAGCTTTCTTT. Translating it yields CASSLGSSTEAFF.

The count of this clone is one. Other DNA sequences in the sample encode the same CDR3. The chain uses TRBV4-1 and TRBJ2-7; weak D call: TRBD2 (5 bases). The V end was cut by 3 bases, the J end by 1 base, with 7 bases between. The CDR3 contains 13 residues. Germline lookup yields CDR1 MGHRA and CDR2 YSYEKL. In DNA, the CDR3 is TGCGCCAGCAGCCACCGGACTTCCTACGAGCAGTACTTC. Protein: CASSHRTSYEQYF.

A note on this clone: Other DNA sequences of this sample code for an identical CDR3. The V gene is TRBV27, the J gene TRBJ2-7; perhaps TRBD2 as D (6 bases). Germline CDR1 reads MNHEY; CDR2 reads SMNVEV (reference sequence). This CDR3 is 14 amino acids long. V was shortened by 3 bases and J by 0 bases, with 9 bases between the two germline ends. The CDR3: CASSFGGPSYEQYF. The CDR3 region has the DNA TGTGCCAGCAGTTTCGGAGGGCCCTCCTACGAGCAGTACTTC.

The chain has TRBV27 and TRBJ2-3; 9 bases are shared with TRBD2. The germline V gene has CDR1 MNHEY and CDR2 SMNVEV (reference sequence). The junction had 6 bases not matched to a gene; V was cut back by 6 bases and J by 5 bases. The CDR3 totals 14 residues. The CDR3, as DNA: TGTGCCAGCAGAACGGCGGGGGGGCGAGATACGCAGTATTTT. Translation: CASRTAGGRDTQYF.

This chain joins TRBV7-9 and TRBJ1-1; D is perhaps TRBD1 (6 bases). Germline V gives CDR1 SEHNR, CDR2 FQNEAQ (reference sequence). Trimming cost V 1 base and J 7 bases, with 10 bases left between them. This CDR3 has 13 residues. The CDR3 sequence: CASSLGGAVEAFF. The CDR3 nucleotides read TGTGCCAGCAGCTTAGGGGGGGCGGTTGAAGCTTTCTTT.

V and J are TRBV29-1 and TRBJ2-2; perhaps TRBD1 as D (7 bases). Germline CDR1 is SQVTM and CDR2 is ANQGSEA. The CDR3 is 15 residues long. Trimming removed 5 bases at V and 4 bases at J, with 17 bases between. CDR3 bases: TGCAGCGTTACTATCCTCCAGGGGGGCACCGGGGAGCTGTTTTTT. This gives the protein CSVTILQGGTGELFF.

The chain carries TRBV19 and TRBJ2-7, with D possibly being TRBD2 (6 bases). The V gene's germline CDR1 is LNHDA and CDR2 SQIVND (reference sequence). Trimming took 6 bases from V and 5 from J, leaving 17 bases between them. The CDR3 consists of 14 residues. DNA of the CDR3: TGTGCCAGTAGCCCGGCCGGGGGTCTCGACGAGCAGTACTTC. Translating it yields CASSPAGGLDEQYF.

The DNA for the CDR3 is TGTGCCAGCAGTTCCAACGACAGGATGCATGAGCAGTTCTTC. Protein product: CASSSNDRMHEQFF. This rearrangement joins TRBV6-6 to TRBJ2-1; possible D gene TRBD1, 6 bases. V lost 4 bases and J lost 8, with 15 bases in between. This CDR3 is built from 14 residues. Per germline, CDR1 MNHNY and CDR2 SVGAGI (reference sequence).

In its sample, this clone was seen once. V gene TRBV5-1 combines with J gene TRBJ2-3; D call uncertain. Germline CDR1 is SGHRS and CDR2 is YFSETQ. Trimming cost V 2 bases and J 6 bases, with 16 bases left between them. The CDR3 covers 15 residues. DNA for the CDR3: TGCGCCAGCAGCTTAGAGCTCCCCCCCGCCGATACGCAGTATTTT. It specifies CASSLELPPADTQYF.

About this clone itself: Sequence at one end of the junction differs from germline and may be a read error. The chain links TRBV4-1 to TRBJ2-7; D remains unclear. Per germline, CDR1 MGHRA and CDR2 YSYEKL. CDR3 size: 12 residues. The CDR3 nucleotides are TGCGCCAGCAGCCAAGGGTCCTTCGAGCAGTACTTC. It yields the protein CASSQGSFEQYF.

Points on this clone: This sample also contains other DNA sequences that code for the same CDR3. The chain is built from TRBV12-5 and TRBJ2-3; 7 bases are a match to TRBD1. CDR1 is LGHNT, CDR2 FRNRAP, per germline. Losses at the gene ends were 1 base for V and 0 bases for J; bases not matched to a gene: 1. The CDR3 extends over 15 amino acids. The CDR3 sequence: CASGLGQGSTDTQYF. CDR3 nucleotides: TGTGCTAGTGGTTTGGGACAGGGAAGCACAGATACGCAGTATTTT. Based on the CDR3 plus reference TRBV12-5 and TRBJ2-3, the full variable domain is DARVTQTPRHKVTEMGQEVTMRCQPILGHNTVFWYRQTMMQGLELLAYFRNRAPLDDSGMPKDRFSAEMPDATLATLKIQPSEPRDSAVYFCASGLGQGSTDTQYFGPGTRLTVL.

The chain combines TRBV7-9 with TRBJ2-4; unclear D gene. The CDR3 contains 14 residues. CDR1 and CDR2 from the germline V gene are SEHNR and FQNEAQ (reference sequence). V lost 3 bases, J lost 4 bases, and 10 bases lay in between. CDR3 sequence: CASSFGGIKNIQYF. DNA of the CDR3: TGTGCCAGCAGCTTCGGCGGAATAAAAAACATTCAGTACTTC.

The chain combines TRBV5-6 with TRBJ2-1, with 7 bases aligning to TRBD1. This CDR3 region has 12 residues. V lost 4 bases, J lost 6 bases, and 1 base stayed unmatched. Per the germline V gene, CDR1 is SGHDT and CDR2 is YYEEEE. The CDR3 loop is CASSRGLNEQFF. The CDR3 DNA reads TGTGCCAGCAGCAGGGGGCTCAATGAGCAGTTCTTC. Based on the CDR3 plus reference TRBV5-6 and TRBJ2-1, the full variable domain is DAGVTQSPTHLIKTRGQQVTLRCSPKSGHDTVSWYQQALGQGPQFIFQYYEEEERQRGNFPDRFSGHQFPNYSSELNVNALLLGDSALYLCASSRGLNEQFFGPGTRLTVL.

The chain is built from TRBV4-1 and TRBJ2-3; 7 bases agree with TRBD2. CDR1 is MGHRA and CDR2 is YSYEKL in the germline V gene. V trimming: 6 bases; J trimming: 0 bases; junction bases outside the gene matches: 12. The CDR3 spans 17 residues. CDR3 in amino acids: CASSDRLAEPSTDTQYF. DNA for the CDR3: TGCGCCAGCAGTGACCGTCTAGCGGAACCTAGCACAGATACGCAGTATTTT.

The rearrangement uses TRBV13 and TRBJ1-5; no reliable D call. Trimming took 5 bases from V and 4 from J, leaving 9 bases between them. The germline CDR1 and CDR2 sequences are PRHDT and FYEKMQ (reference sequence). The CDR3 has 13 residues. CDR3 protein: CASSVSGNQPQHF. The CDR3 bases are TGTGCCAGCAGCGTATCAGGAAATCAGCCCCAGCATTTT. Variable domain in full (rest from reference TRBV13 and TRBJ1-5): AAGVIQSPRHLIKEKRETATLKCYPIPRHDTVYWYQQGPGQDPQFLISFYEKMQSDKGSIPDRFSAQQFSDYHSELNMSSLELGDSALYFCASSVSGNQPQHFGDGTRLSIL.